Included here is one TCR beta chain sequence, with context. This CDR3 is built from 16 residues. With 1 base clipped from V and 8 bases from J, the junction kept 11 bases outside the gene matches. Germline loops: CDR1 KGHSH, CDR2 LQKENI. The data belong to a study of blood T cell repertoires in COVID-19. Study-level information: COVID-19 samples, acute and convalescent, were from the United States, Italy and Spain. In each case, the material was cDNA or gDNA derived from T cells, B-cell-depleted T cells, or PBMCs.

Per the study methods: Reference gene primer amplification gave estimated nucleated cell counts. The data were produced by immunoSEQ multiplex PCR, yet TCRdb's version contains in-frame clones alone and is incomplete. The V and J calls and clone size come from that table; D and trimming were worked out from the DNA. The sample holds about 140,000 clones, around nine tenths seen once. The source is a human donor in a cohort sampled during active COVID-19. The sample taken for sequencing was peripheral blood. J is TRBJ2-1 and V is TRBV18; TRBD2 matches 7 bases. In nucleotides, the CDR3 is TGTGCCAGCTCACCACGGGCGGGAGTACCTAACGATGAGCAGTTCTTC. Encoded protein: CASSPRAGVPNDEQFF.